Described below is a single T cell receptor beta chain sequence and its context. Those patients picked for sequencing had displayed CD8+CD57+ cell expansion on flow cytometry. Diagnosis of severe acquired aplastic anemia applied to all patients. Therapy had not been given to patients before blood sampling. J gave up 7 bases and V 1 base, and 9 bases lay outside the gene matches. The length of the CDR3 is 17 residues. Looked up from germline, CDR1 is LNHNV and CDR2 is YYDKDF (reference sequence). Genomic DNA, serving as template, underwent TCR beta VDJ and CDR3 profiling. TCRdb reprocessed the reads via MiXCR and lists one record per CDR3 protein. The table lists more than 70,000 distinct CDR3 sequences, roughly three quarters of them singletons. This sample is part of a study of CD8+CD57+ T cells in acquired aplastic anemia.

The sequenced sample was sorted CD4+, CD8+, or CD8+CD57+ T cells (not recorded which) from PBMCs. The receptor comes from a human donor with aplastic anemia. The chain recombines TRBV15 with TRBJ2-1; 11 bases match TRBD2. This chain's CDR3 is CATSRGQTSGSANEQFF. The CDR3 DNA reads TGTGCCACCAGCAGAGGCCAAACTAGCGGGAGCGCTAATGAGCAGTTCTTC.